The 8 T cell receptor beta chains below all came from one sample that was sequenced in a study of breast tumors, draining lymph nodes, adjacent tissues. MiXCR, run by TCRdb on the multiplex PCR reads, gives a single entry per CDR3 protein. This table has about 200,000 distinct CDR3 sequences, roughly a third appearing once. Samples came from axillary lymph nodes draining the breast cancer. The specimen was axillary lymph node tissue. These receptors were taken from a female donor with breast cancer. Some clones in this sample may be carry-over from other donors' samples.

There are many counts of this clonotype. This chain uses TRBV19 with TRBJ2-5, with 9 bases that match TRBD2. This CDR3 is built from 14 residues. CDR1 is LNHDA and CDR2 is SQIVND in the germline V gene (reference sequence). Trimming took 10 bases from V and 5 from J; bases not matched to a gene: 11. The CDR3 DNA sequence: TGTGCCACGAGAAAGCGGGAGGCTGGTGAGACCCAGTACTTC. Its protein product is CATRKREAGETQYF.

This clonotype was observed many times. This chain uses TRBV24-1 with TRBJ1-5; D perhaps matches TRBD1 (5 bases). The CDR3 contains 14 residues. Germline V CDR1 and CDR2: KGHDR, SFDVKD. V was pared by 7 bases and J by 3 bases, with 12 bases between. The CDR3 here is CATSHSTVNQPQHF. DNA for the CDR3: TGTGCCACCAGCCACTCGACAGTCAATCAGCCCCAGCATTTT.

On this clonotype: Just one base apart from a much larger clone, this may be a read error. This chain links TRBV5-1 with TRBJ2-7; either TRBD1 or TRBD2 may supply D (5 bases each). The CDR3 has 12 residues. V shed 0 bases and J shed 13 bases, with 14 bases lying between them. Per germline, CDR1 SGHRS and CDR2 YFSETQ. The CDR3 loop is CASSLAGTDSYF. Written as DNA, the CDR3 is TGCGCCAGCAGCTTGGCCGGGACCGACAGCTACTTC.

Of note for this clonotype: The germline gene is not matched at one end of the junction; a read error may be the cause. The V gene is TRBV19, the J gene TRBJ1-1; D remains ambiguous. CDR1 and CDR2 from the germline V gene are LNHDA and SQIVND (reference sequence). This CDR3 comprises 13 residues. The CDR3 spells CACRAVMNTEAFF. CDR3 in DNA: TGTGCCTGTAGGGCAGTAATGAACACTGAAGCTTTCTTT. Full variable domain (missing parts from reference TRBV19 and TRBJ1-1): DGGITQSPKYLFRKEGQNVTLSCEQNLNHDAMYWYRQDPGQGLRLIYYSQIVNDFQKGDIAEGYSVSREKKESFPLTVTSAQKNPTAFYLCACRAVMNTEAFFGQGTRLTVV.

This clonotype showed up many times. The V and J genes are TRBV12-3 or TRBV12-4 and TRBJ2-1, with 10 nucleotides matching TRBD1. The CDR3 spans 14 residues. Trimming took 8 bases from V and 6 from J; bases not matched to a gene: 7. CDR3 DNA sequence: TGTGCCAGCTGCGGGACAGGGGTCCGCAATGAGCAGTTCTTC. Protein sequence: CASCGTGVRNEQFF.

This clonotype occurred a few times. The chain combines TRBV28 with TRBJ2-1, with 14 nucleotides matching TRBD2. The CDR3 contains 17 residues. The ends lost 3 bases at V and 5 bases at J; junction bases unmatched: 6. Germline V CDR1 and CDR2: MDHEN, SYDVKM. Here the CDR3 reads CASSFPRGLAGDNEQFF. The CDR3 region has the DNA TGTGCCAGCAGTTTCCCCCGGGGACTAGCGGGAGACAATGAGCAGTTCTTC.

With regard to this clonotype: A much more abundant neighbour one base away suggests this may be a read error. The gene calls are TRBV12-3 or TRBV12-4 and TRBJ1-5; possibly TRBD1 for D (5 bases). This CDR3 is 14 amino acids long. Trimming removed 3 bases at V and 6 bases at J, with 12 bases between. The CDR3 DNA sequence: TGTGCCAGCAGTTTCGCGGGGGGAATTCAGCCCCAGCATTTT. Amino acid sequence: CASSFAGGIQPQHF.

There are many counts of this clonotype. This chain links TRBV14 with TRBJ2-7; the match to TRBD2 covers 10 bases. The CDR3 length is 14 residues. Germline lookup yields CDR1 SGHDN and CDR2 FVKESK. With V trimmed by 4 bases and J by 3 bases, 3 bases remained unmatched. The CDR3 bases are TGTGCCAGCAGCCGGACTAGCGGATTCTACGAGCAGTACTTC. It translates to CASSRTSGFYEQYF.